A selection of T cell receptor beta chains follows, all from one sample in a study of shared clonotypes between healthy human individuals. Assay used: immunoSEQ multiplex PCR; TCRdb lists only in-frame clones, some missing. The table has approximately 470,000 clones, over 70% seen once; the top ten hold over 9.5%. Sequencing was carried out using PBMCs. Receptors were obtained from a woman aged 40 to 50 in good health. Some clones in this sample may be carry-over from other donors' samples. Both conserved end residues are part of each CDR3. A D gene is named only where the DNA matches it firmly. Not all rows give a size; the values are once, few, many and, for expanded clones, a class.

v_call	j_call	d_call	clone_size	cdr3_nt	cdr3_aa
TRBV30	TRBJ2-7	-	-	TGTGCCTGGAGTAAGGGGAAGAACGAGCAGTACTTC	CAWSKGKNEQYF
TRBV7-2	TRBJ1-1	-	-	TGTGCCAGCAGCTTCGACGCCTTGAACACTGAAGCTTTCTTT	CASSFDALNTEAFF
TRBV11-1	TRBJ2-7	TRBD2	-	TGTGCCAGCAGCTTAGGCCTCGGGAGGAATTTCTACGAGCAGTACTTC	CASSLGLGRNFYEQYF
TRBV4-2	TRBJ2-7	TRBD2	-	TGTGCCAGCAGCCAAGAAGGGACTAGCGGGAGCTCCTACGAGCAGTACTTC	CASSQEGTSGSSYEQYF
TRBV4-1	TRBJ1-2	TRBD1	-	TGCGCCAGCAGCCAAGACAGGGGGAATTTCTATGGCTACACCTTC	CASSQDRGNFYGYTF
TRBV19	TRBJ1-5	-	-	TGTGCCAGTAGTAAACACCGACAGGACGACTATCAGCCCCAGCATTTT	CASSKHRQDDYQPQHF
TRBV5-1	TRBJ2-1	-	-	TGCGCCAGCAGCTTGGGGTCGTATGAGCAGTTCTTC	CASSLGSYEQFF
TRBV30	TRBJ1-5	TRBD1	many	TGTGCCTGGGCCCACAGGGGTAATTACAATCAGCCCCAGCATTTT	CAWAHRGNYNQPQHF
TRBV28	TRBJ1-4	-	once	-	CASSLLGENCFF
TRBV5-4	TRBJ2-7	TRBD2	-	TGTGCCAGCAGCGACGGACTAGTTTCAGAGCAGTACTTC	CASSDGLVSEQYF
TRBV6-1	TRBJ2-7	-	few	TGTGCCAGCGGGGACGTATCCTACGAGCAGTACTTC	CASGDVSYEQYF
TRBV27	TRBJ2-1	-	-	TGTGCCAGCAGTTTTCAGGGAACTATTCCTGAGCAGTTCTTC	CASSFQGTIPEQFF
TRBV19	TRBJ2-1	TRBD1	once	TGTGCCAGTAGTAGGGACAGGGCCTACAATGAGCAGTTCTTC	CASSRDRAYNEQFF
TRBV28	TRBJ2-3	TRBD2	-	TGTGCCAGCAGTGTCGGCCGACTAGCGGGAACAGATACGCAGTATTTT	CASSVGRLAGTDTQYF
TRBV4-1	TRBJ1-2	TRBD1	-	TGCGCCAGCAGCCAAGTGACAGGGATGGACTATGGCTACACCTTC	CASSQVTGMDYGYTF
TRBV18	TRBJ2-7	-	-	TGTGCCAGCTCACCCGGACAGTCCTACGAGCAGTACTTC	CASSPGQSYEQYF
TRBV15	TRBJ2-5	TRBD1	-	TGTGCCACCAGCTTTAGGACAGGTATACAAGAGACCCAGTACTTC	CATSFRTGIQETQYF
TRBV20-1	TRBJ2-1	-	-	TGCAGTGCTCCTCTTAGCTGGGAGCAGTTCTTC	CSAPLSWEQFF
TRBV2	TRBJ2-5	TRBD2	many	TGTGCCAGTGAGCGGGACGGAGAAGAGACCCAGTACTTC	CASERDGEETQYF
TRBV12-2	TRBJ1-1	-	once	TGTGCAAGTCGCCAGCGGACGGGACTTTACACTGAAGCTTTCTTT	CASRQRTGLYTEAFF
TRBV2	TRBJ2-1	TRBD2	-	TGTGCCAGCAGGGAACCGGGACTAGTAGGTGGTGAGCAGTTCTTC	CASREPGLVGGEQFF
TRBV18	TRBJ1-1	TRBD1	-	TGTGCCAGCTCACCGAAGTCACCTCCAGGGGGCACTGAAGCTTTCTTT	CASSPKSPPGGTEAFF
TRBV29-1	TRBJ2-2	-	-	TGCAGCGTTGAGGGGCGGGAAAACACCGGGGAGCTGTTTTTT	CSVEGRENTGELFF
TRBV18	TRBJ1-2	TRBD1	few	TGTGCCAGCTCACCGGCGCTGGACAGGGTTGACTATGGCTACACCTTC	CASSPALDRVDYGYTF
TRBV4-2	TRBJ1-1	-	-	TGTGCCAGCAGCCAAGTACGGGTGGGCACTGAAGCTTTCTTT	CASSQVRVGTEAFF
TRBV28	TRBJ2-7	-	-	TGTGCCAGCAGTTTCCAAGCGGGTTGGACCTCCTACGAGCAGTACTTC	CASSFQAGWTSYEQYF
TRBV5-4	TRBJ2-7	-	-	TGTGCCAGCAGCGAACCTGACCGTTCCTACGAGCAGTACTTC	CASSEPDRSYEQYF
TRBV28	TRBJ2-3	TRBD2	-	TGTGCCAGCAGTTTAGAGAGTGGGCGGGAGGGCCCGTGGGATTTT	CASSLESGREGPWDF
TRBV28	TRBJ1-1	-	-	TGTGCCAGCACCCGGATCAGACCCACCGAAGCTTTCTTT	CASTRIRPTEAFF
TRBV2	TRBJ1-5	-	few	TGTGCCAGCAGTGAGTTTGGATATAATCAGCCCCAGCATTTT	CASSEFGYNQPQHF
TRBV7-6	TRBJ2-3	-	-	TGTGCCAGCAGCTTGTTAGCGGGCACAGATACGCAGTATTTT	CASSLLAGTDTQYF
TRBV2	TRBJ2-7	TRBD1	-	TGTGCCAGCAGTGCCGACAGGGAGTTCGAGCAGTACTTC	CASSADREFEQYF
TRBV5-4	TRBJ1-2	-	-	TGTGCCAGCAGTCCCACAGGGAACTATGGCTACACCTTC	CASSPTGNYGYTF
TRBV5-4	TRBJ2-7	-	-	TGTGCCAGCAGCTTTTGGGGATCCGAGCAGTACTTC	CASSFWGSEQYF
TRBV7-2	TRBJ1-5	-	-	TGTGCCAGCAGCTTATTCGGGCAGGGGAATCAGCCCCAGCATTTT	CASSLFGQGNQPQHF
TRBV2	TRBJ2-5	-	-	TGTGCCAGCAGTGTTGACGGCCCCGAGACCCAGTACTTC	CASSVDGPETQYF
TRBV7-2	TRBJ2-1	-	-	TGTGCCAGCAGCTTAGAGTCGACGAGCCAAAATGAGCAGTTCTTC	CASSLESTSQNEQFF
TRBV5-1	TRBJ2-2	-	-	TGCGCCAGCAGCGTGGGACAAAACACCGGGGAGCTGTTTTTT	CASSVGQNTGELFF
TRBV2	TRBJ2-1	-	-	TGTGCCAGCAGCCTGGGCTCTCTGGGGAATGAGCAGTTCTTC	CASSLGSLGNEQFF
TRBV29-1	TRBJ2-3	-	-	TGCAGCGTTGAAGACGTCCAGGTGGCCCCAGATACGCAGTATTTT	CSVEDVQVAPDTQYF
TRBV19	TRBJ2-4	TRBD1	once	TGTGCCAGTAGTAACCCCGGGACAGGGAGCAACATTCAGTACTTC	CASSNPGTGSNIQYF
TRBV4-2	TRBJ1-1	-	-	TGTGCCAGCAGCCAAGGCTTTAGCATAGGCCACACTGAAGCTTTCTTT	CASSQGFSIGHTEAFF
TRBV18	TRBJ2-7	TRBD1	-	TGTGCCAGCTCGCGAACAGGGGGCTACGAGCAGTACTTC	CASSRTGGYEQYF
TRBV5-1	TRBJ1-3	TRBD1	once	TGCGCCAGCAGCTTGCCTCTTGGGACAGGAGCTGGAAACACCATATATTTT	CASSLPLGTGAGNTIYF
TRBV4-1	TRBJ2-1	TRBD1	-	TGCGCCAGCAGCCAGTTGGACAGGGGGCCTTACAATGAGCAGTTCTTC	CASSQLDRGPYNEQFF
TRBV4-3	TRBJ2-3	TRBD2	many	TGCGCCAGCAGCCAAGAGACGGGAGCGGGGGCAGATACGCAGTATTTT	CASSQETGAGADTQYF
TRBV28	TRBJ2-3	-	-	TGTGCCAGCAGTTTTCTTGGACGACCCGAGGATACGCAGTATTTT	CASSFLGRPEDTQYF
TRBV10-3	TRBJ1-1	-	-	TGTGCCATCAGTGGTGGTGGTTTCGGCACTGAAGCTTTCTTT	CAISGGGFGTEAFF
TRBV15	TRBJ2-5	TRBD2	-	TGTGCCACCAGCAGACCCGGGACTAGCGGGATTGGGGAGACCCAGTACTTC	CATSRPGTSGIGETQYF
TRBV4-3	TRBJ2-1	TRBD2	-	TGCGCCAGCAGCCAAGGCCGAGCGGGAGGCCACAATGAGCAGTTCTTC	CASSQGRAGGHNEQFF
TRBV4-1	TRBJ2-7	-	-	TGCGCCAGCAGCCAATCTGGTTTCTCCTACGAGCAGTACTTC	CASSQSGFSYEQYF
TRBV4-2	TRBJ1-5	-	-	TGTGCCAGCAGCCAAGACGCGGATCAGCCCCAGCATTTT	CASSQDADQPQHF
TRBV29-1	TRBJ2-4	TRBD2	few	TGCAGCCCCCCCGGCGGGGGACTCGACCCTTCACTAGCCAAAAACATTCAGTACTTC	CSPPGGGLDPSLAKNIQYF
TRBV18	TRBJ1-1	-	-	TGTGCCAGCGCAGACAGTGTGAACACTGAAGCTTTCTTT	CASADSVNTEAFF
TRBV6-5	TRBJ1-5	-	-	TGTGCCAGCAGTTACGGGGACAATCAGCCCCAGCATTTT	CASSYGDNQPQHF
TRBV28	TRBJ1-1	-	-	TGTGCCAGCAGCCTAGGGGGTCGAGTGAGCACTGAAGCTTTCTTT	CASSLGGRVSTEAFF
TRBV6-5	TRBJ2-7	-	-	TGTGCCAGCAGTTACTCGTTCGCCAGGGTGTTAGAGCAGTACTTC	CASSYSFARVLEQYF
TRBV29-1	TRBJ2-1	TRBD1	-	TGCAGTGCCCGTACCGGGACAGGGGCTGATGAGCAGTTCTTC	CSARTGTGADEQFF
TRBV5-4	TRBJ2-7	-	-	TGTGCCAGCAGCCTGGACCGTGACGAGCAGTACTTC	CASSLDRDEQYF